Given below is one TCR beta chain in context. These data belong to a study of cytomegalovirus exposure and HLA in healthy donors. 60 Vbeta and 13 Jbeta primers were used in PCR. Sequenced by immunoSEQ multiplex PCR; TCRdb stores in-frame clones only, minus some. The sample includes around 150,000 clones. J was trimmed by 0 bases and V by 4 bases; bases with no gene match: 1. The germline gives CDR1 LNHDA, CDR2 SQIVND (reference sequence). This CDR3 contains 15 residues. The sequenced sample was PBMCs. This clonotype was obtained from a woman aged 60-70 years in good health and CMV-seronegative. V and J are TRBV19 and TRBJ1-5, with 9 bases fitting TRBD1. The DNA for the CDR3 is TGTGCCAGTAGTAGGGACAGGGCTAGCAATCAGCCCCAGCATTTT. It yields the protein CASSRDRASNQPQHF.